This entry features one TCR beta chain sequence. The antigen is undetermined. This specimen belongs to a study of cytomegalovirus exposure and HLA in healthy donors. The PCR made use of 60 Vbeta and 13 Jbeta primers. TCRdb keeps only in-frame clones here, not all; method: immunoSEQ multiplex PCR. The table records about 300,000 clones, 70% to 90% of them present only once. Study results and limitations: Roughly uniform depth of sequencing across donors was assumed in presence/absence analyses. Most sequenced TCRs were rare (though some public TCRs occurred in many donors). In a later analysis, V- and J-gene trimming of beta chains associated with a DCLRE1C missense variant, replicated independently.

CDR1 and CDR2 from the germline V gene are SGHNT and YYREEE (reference sequence). Unmatched junction bases numbered 2, after V lost 0 bases and J lost 2 bases. This CDR3 is 16 amino acids long. V usage is TRBV5-4 and J usage is TRBJ2-7; 13 nucleotides align to TRBD2. Sequencing used PBMCs. This receptor was identified in a man aged 40-49 years in good health and CMV-seropositive. The CDR3 region has the DNA TGTGCCAGCAGCTTGGGACTAGCGGGGGGAGCCTACGAGCAGTACTTC. It yields the protein CASSLGLAGGAYEQYF.